The 14 T cell receptor beta chains listed next were all sequenced from one sample in a study of T cell clonality in common variable immunodeficiency. The repertoire was sequenced with immunoSEQ multiplex PCR; TCRdb's copy has only in-frame clones and lacks some. Singletons are absent from the sample, which has about 37,000 clones. The sequenced sample was peripheral blood mononuclear cells. Source of these receptors: a person between 18 and 75 years old in good health.

This clone was observed many times. Mismatch with germline at one junction end may stem from a read error. The CDR3 end falls 3 residues outside the read, so it is completed with the germline J gene. The chain links TRBV4-2 to TRBJ2-7; 7 positions match TRBD2. This CDR3 has 16 amino acids. The germline V gene encodes CDR1 LGHNA and CDR2 YNFKEQ. CDR3 amino acids: CASSQALGGSNYEQYF. Partial CDR3 DNA: TGCGCCAGCAGCCAAGCACTGGGGGGGAGTAACTACGAG.

This clone was seen repeatedly, ten times or more. The read terminates 3 residues ahead of where the CDR3 ends, so the germline J gene completes it. V gene TRBV4-1 combines with J gene TRBJ2-5; TRBD1 matches at 7 bases. Germline CDR1 and CDR2: MGHRA and YSYEKL. J was trimmed by 1 base and V by 1 base; bases with no gene match: 6. CDR3 length equals 16 residues. CDR3 region: CASSQAYRGTQETQYF. CDR3 DNA (partial): TGCGCCAGCAGCCAAGCTTACAGGGGAACCCAAGAGACC.

This clone was seen many times. An end of the junction does not agree with germline; a read error may underlie this. CDR3 DNA (partial): TGCGCCAGCAGCCAAGATCGGGGGGGAACCAAAAACATT. The encoded protein is CASSQDRGGTKNI. The entire CDR3 protein is CASSQDRGGTKNIQYF. The genes are TRBV4-2 and TRBJ2-4, with 8 bases identical to TRBD2. The read ends 3 residues before the CDR3 terminus; that terminus is restored from the germline J gene. The CDR3 runs 16 residues. Germline V gene data show CDR1 as LGHNA and CDR2 as YNFKEQ.

The table lists this clone with many counts. The CDR3 extends 3 residues past the end of the read, so its final part is completed from the germline J gene. This sequence joins TRBV5-1 and TRBJ1-1; the D gene is possibly TRBD1 (5 bases). Trimming cost V 0 bases and J 1 base, with 7 bases left between them. This CDR3 comprises 14 residues. Per germline, CDR1 SGHRS and CDR2 YFSETQ. The CDR3: CASSLADRNTEAFF. The part of the CDR3 DNA that was read is TGCGCCAGCAGCTTGGCCGACAGGAACACTGAA.

This clone showed up many times. The read gets to within 3 residues of the CDR3 end, and the germline J gene fills in the rest. The chain links TRBV11-2 to TRBJ2-1, with a tentative D call TRBD1 (6 bases). The germline gives CDR1 SGHAT, CDR2 FQNNGV. Trimming removed 5 bases at V and 9 bases at J, with 17 bases between. CDR3 size: 14 residues. The part of the CDR3 DNA that was read is TGTGCCAGCAGCCCCCTCCCTAGGGGGTTTGAG. Its protein is CASSPLPRGFE. The entire CDR3 sequence reads CASSPLPRGFEQFF.

This clone was seen many times. The read terminates 3 residues ahead of where the CDR3 ends, so the germline J gene completes it. V and J are TRBV5-8 and TRBJ2-1; D gene unclear. This CDR3 is 13 amino acids long. With 0 bases removed from V and 9 bases from J, the gap between germline ends came to 10 bases. CDR1 is SGHTS and CDR2 is YDEGEE in the germline V gene. The sequenced part of the CDR3 DNA is TGTGCCAGCAGCTTGGACAAGCCAGGTGAG. Protein sequence: CASSLDKPGE. The CDR3 reads in full as CASSLDKPGEQFF. The full variable domain, completed using reference TRBV5-8 and TRBJ2-1, is EAGVTQSPTHLIKTRGQQATLRCSPISGHTSVYWYQQALGLGLQFLLWYDEGEERNRGNFPPRFSGRQFPNYSSELNVNALELEDSALYLCASSLDKPGEQFFGPGTRLTVL.

On this clone itself: The read falls 3 residues short of the CDR3 end, and the missing part is taken from the germline J gene. The chain has TRBV7-9 and TRBJ1-1; tentatively, D is TRBD1 (5 bases). The length of the CDR3 is 12 residues. V dropped 5 bases and J dropped 7 bases, with 11 bases sitting between them. Per the germline V gene, CDR1 is SEHNR and CDR2 is FQNEAQ (reference sequence). The CDR3 loop reads CASSEGDSEAFF. The sequenced part of the CDR3 DNA is TGTGCCAGCAGCGAAGGAGACAGTGAA.

This clone was observed many times. The sequenced part of the CDR3 DNA is TGCAGTGCTAGACCGGGGTCCTATAAAGAGACC. It is translated as CSARPGSYKET. The whole CDR3 sequence is CSARPGSYKETQYF. V gene TRBV20-1 combines with J gene TRBJ2-5; maybe TRBD2 (5 bases). The read finishes 3 residues shy of the CDR3 end, and the germline J gene is used to complete it. V was pared by 2 bases and J by 3 bases, with 13 bases between. The V gene's germline CDR1 is DFQATT and CDR2 SNEGSKA (reference sequence). This CDR3 comprises 14 residues.

This clone was found many times. The DNA read from the CDR3 is TGTGCCAGCAGTGTGTCGGGAGGGGACACAGATACG. This codes for CASSVSGGDTDT. The whole CDR3 sequence reads CASSVSGGDTDTQYF. The rearrangement joins TRBV2 to TRBJ2-3; 8 bases align to TRBD2. The read ends 3 residues before the CDR3 terminus; that terminus is restored from the germline J gene. The V gene end was trimmed by 4 bases and the J gene end by 2 bases; junction bases not matched to a gene: 5. The V gene's germline CDR1 is SNHLY and CDR2 FYNNEI. The CDR3 is 15 residues long.

This clone was found many times. Coverage ceases 3 residues before the CDR3 finishes, and the germline J gene fills in the end. The V and J genes are TRBV12-3 or TRBV12-4 and TRBJ1-5; 8 bases align to TRBD1. The CDR3 loop spans 14 amino acids. V dropped 6 bases and J dropped 2; count of bases not matched to a gene: 3. The CDR3 DNA, read in part, is TGTGCCAGCAGCCTGGACAGGGGCAATCAGCCC. This codes for CASSLDRGNQP. The whole CDR3 sequence reads CASSLDRGNQPQHF.

The sample holds many counts of this clone. The CDR3 end lies 3 residues beyond the end of the read and is filled in from the germline J gene. The chain has TRBV7-2 and TRBJ2-1, with TRBD2 matching over 11 bases. The CDR3 extends over 15 amino acids. V was pared by 5 bases and J by 2 bases, with 2 bases of the junction left unmatched. CDR1 and CDR2 from the germline V gene are SGHTA and FQGNSA. CDR3 DNA, as far as it was read: TGTGCCAGCAGCCAACTAGCGGGGGCCTACAATGAG. Translated: CASSQLAGAYNE. The whole CDR3 sequence is CASSQLAGAYNEQFF.

This clone occurred a few times. The read ends 3 residues before the CDR3 terminus; that terminus is restored from the germline J gene. This sequence joins TRBV10-2 and TRBJ1-1; 7 bases are a match to TRBD1. The germline gives CDR1 WSHSY, CDR2 SAAADI. V lost 5 bases to trimming and J lost 6 bases; unmatched junction nucleotides: 15. This CDR3 region has 16 residues. The CDR3 bases that were read are TGCGCCAGCAGTTCTTATCCGACAGGGCGGATATCTGAA. This encodes CASSSYPTGRISE. The whole CDR3 reads CASSSYPTGRISEAFF.

Ten or more counts support this clone. The read ends 3 residues before the CDR3 terminus; that terminus is restored from the germline J gene. The rearrangement links TRBV7-9 to TRBJ1-1; TRBD1 matches 9 bases. CDR1 is SEHNR and CDR2 is FQNEAQ in the germline V gene (reference sequence). J lost 1 base, V lost 5 bases, and 5 bases had no gene match. CDR3 size: 15 residues. CDR3: CASSVRTGENTEAFF. The sequenced CDR3 bases are TGTGCCAGCAGCGTACGGACAGGGGAGAACACTGAA.

This clone was counted ten times or more. The observed sequence ends 3 residues before the CDR3 terminus, with the missing tail filled in from the germline J gene. The chain combines TRBV13 with TRBJ2-2; D gene unclear. The CDR3 has 13 amino acids. Germline V gene lookup returns CDR1 PRHDT and CDR2 FYEKMQ (reference sequence). V shed 4 bases and J shed 4 bases, with 7 bases lying between them. The CDR3 spells CASSSPITGELFF. The sequenced part of the CDR3 DNA is TGTGCCAGCAGCTCCCCCATCACCGGGGAG. Supplemented by reference TRBV13 and TRBJ2-2, the full variable domain reads AAGVIQSPRHLIKEKRETATLKCYPIPRHDTVYWYQQGPGQDPQFLISFYEKMQSDKGSIPDRFSAQQFSDYHSELNMSSLELGDSALYFCASSSPITGELFFGEGSRLTVL.